A selection of T cell receptor beta chains follows, all from one sample in a study of shared clonotypes between healthy human individuals. Generated by immunoSEQ multiplex PCR, the TCRdb table keeps only in-frame clones and is missing some. The sample yields approximately 810,000 clones, 80% to 95% seen once. The sequenced sample consisted of naive CD8+ T cells sorted from blood. The receptor set was obtained from a man in his thirties or forties in good health. The CDR3 runs from the conserved cysteine through the conserved F or W. Each record gives: D gene, clone size, J gene, V gene, CDR3 DNA, CDR3 protein. The D gene is left open where the match is weak. Clone size, where shown, is once, few, many, or a class for clones that have expanded.

D gene: TRBD1; clone size: -; J gene: TRBJ2-2; V gene: TRBV11-3; CDR3 DNA: TGTGCCAGCACCCCAGATTCCGGGACAGGGTCCGGGGAGCTGTTTTTT; CDR3 protein: CASTPDSGTGSGELFF
D gene: TRBD1; clone size: -; J gene: TRBJ2-3; V gene: TRBV5-4; CDR3 DNA: TGTGCCAGCAGCTCGTTAACAGGGGCGGAAGATACGCAGTATTTT; CDR3 protein: CASSSLTGAEDTQYF
D gene: -; clone size: -; J gene: TRBJ2-7; V gene: TRBV27; CDR3 DNA: TGTGCCAGCAGTTTAGCCGGGACACTCAGTTCCTACGAGCAGTACTTC; CDR3 protein: CASSLAGTLSSYEQYF
D gene: -; clone size: -; J gene: TRBJ2-7; V gene: TRBV5-6; CDR3 DNA: TGTGCCAGCAGCTTGGCCTCGGGCAGGGGTGTGTTCGGCGAGCAGTACTTC; CDR3 protein: CASSLASGRGVFGEQYF
D gene: -; clone size: -; J gene: TRBJ2-1; V gene: TRBV29-1; CDR3 DNA: TGCAGCGTTGATGGTTTCGGGTCGTACAATGAGCAGTTCTTC; CDR3 protein: CSVDGFGSYNEQFF
D gene: TRBD1; clone size: -; J gene: TRBJ2-7; V gene: TRBV29-1; CDR3 DNA: TGCAGCTTTGCTTTTCGGGACAGTAAAGGCTACGAGCAGTACTTC; CDR3 protein: CSFAFRDSKGYEQYF
D gene: -; clone size: -; J gene: TRBJ2-5; V gene: TRBV7-2; CDR3 DNA: TGTGCCAGCAGCCTCTATCTGGCGGGACGGGAAGAGACCCAGTACTTC; CDR3 protein: CASSLYLAGREETQYF
D gene: TRBD1; clone size: -; J gene: TRBJ2-7; V gene: TRBV5-4; CDR3 DNA: TGTGCCAGCAGCTTGCAGGGGGTCTACGAGCAGTACTTC; CDR3 protein: CASSLQGVYEQYF
D gene: TRBD1; clone size: -; J gene: TRBJ1-1; V gene: TRBV6-5; CDR3 DNA: TGTGCCAGCAGCCCTCTACAGGGGGGGATTGAAGCTTTCTTT; CDR3 protein: CASSPLQGGIEAFF
D gene: TRBD2; clone size: once; J gene: TRBJ2-5; V gene: TRBV6-1; CDR3 DNA: TGTGCCAGGGGGACTACCCAAGAGACCCAGTACTTC; CDR3 protein: CARGTTQETQYF
D gene: -; clone size: -; J gene: TRBJ1-1; V gene: TRBV19; CDR3 DNA: TGTGCCAGTAGACAAGACCAGGAACTCTTCTCTATGAACACTGAAGCTTTCTTT; CDR3 protein: CASRQDQELFSMNTEAFF
D gene: -; clone size: -; J gene: TRBJ2-7; V gene: TRBV29-1; CDR3 DNA: TGCAGCGTCCTCTCTACAGGAGTCGAGTTGAACTACGAGCAGTACTTC; CDR3 protein: CSVLSTGVELNYEQYF
D gene: -; clone size: -; J gene: TRBJ1-2; V gene: TRBV29-1; CDR3 DNA: TGCAGCGCCGTCCAGCCAGGGAGTTGGGAAGGCTACACCTTC; CDR3 protein: CSAVQPGSWEGYTF
D gene: -; clone size: -; J gene: TRBJ2-2; V gene: TRBV19; CDR3 DNA: TGTGCCAGCACCGACCTGAACACCGGGGAGCTGTTTTTT; CDR3 protein: CASTDLNTGELFF
D gene: -; clone size: -; J gene: TRBJ1-1; V gene: TRBV6-5; CDR3 DNA: TGTGCCAGCAGTTACGGGTTACAAGTGGAAGCTTTCTTT; CDR3 protein: CASSYGLQVEAFF
D gene: -; clone size: -; J gene: TRBJ1-3; V gene: TRBV2; CDR3 DNA: TGTGCCAGCAGTGATACAGGGAACTCTGGAAACACCATATATTTT; CDR3 protein: CASSDTGNSGNTIYF
D gene: -; clone size: once; J gene: TRBJ1-2; V gene: TRBV30; CDR3 DNA: TGTGCCTGGGACCCCCATGGAGGAAACTATGGCTACACCTTC; CDR3 protein: CAWDPHGGNYGYTF
D gene: -; clone size: -; J gene: TRBJ2-3; V gene: TRBV10-3; CDR3 DNA: TGTGCCATCACCCTCCGGCAAGGCACAGATACGCAGTATTTT; CDR3 protein: CAITLRQGTDTQYF
D gene: -; clone size: -; J gene: TRBJ1-1; V gene: TRBV14; CDR3 DNA: TGTGCCAGCAGCCAAGTTCCAGGTCTCACGGTCAGAGAAGCTTTCTTT; CDR3 protein: CASSQVPGLTVREAFF
D gene: TRBD2; clone size: -; J gene: TRBJ2-7; V gene: TRBV27; CDR3 DNA: TGTGCCAGCAGACCTCTAGCGGGAGGATTTACCTACGAGCAGTACTTC; CDR3 protein: CASRPLAGGFTYEQYF
D gene: -; clone size: once; J gene: TRBJ2-7; V gene: TRBV10-3; CDR3 DNA: TGTGCCATCAGTCAAGCGGACTACGAGCAGTACTTC; CDR3 protein: CAISQADYEQYF
D gene: -; clone size: -; J gene: TRBJ2-3; V gene: TRBV7-9; CDR3 DNA: TGTGCCAGCAGACCCATAGCAGCTAGCACAGATACGCAGTATTTT; CDR3 protein: CASRPIAASTDTQYF
D gene: -; clone size: -; J gene: TRBJ2-2; V gene: TRBV7-3; CDR3 DNA: TGTGCCAGCAGCTACGGGGAATTCACCGGGGAGCTGTTTTTT; CDR3 protein: CASSYGEFTGELFF
D gene: -; clone size: -; J gene: TRBJ2-2; V gene: TRBV7-3; CDR3 DNA: TGTGCCAGCAGCTTAGCAGGGGCTGGCACCGGGGAGCTGTTTTTT; CDR3 protein: CASSLAGAGTGELFF
D gene: -; clone size: once; J gene: TRBJ2-7; V gene: TRBV29-1; CDR3 DNA: TGCAGCGTAGAGTCAGGGAACCACGAGCAGTACTTC; CDR3 protein: CSVESGNHEQYF
D gene: -; clone size: -; J gene: TRBJ2-7; V gene: TRBV7-2; CDR3 DNA: TGTGCCAGCAGCTTGAGCGGATCCTACGAGCAGTACTTC; CDR3 protein: CASSLSGSYEQYF
D gene: -; clone size: -; J gene: TRBJ1-4; V gene: TRBV9; CDR3 DNA: TGTGCCAGCAGCGTAGGAGTGTACAGGGCTGATGCAACTAATGAAAAACTGTTTTTT; CDR3 protein: CASSVGVYRADATNEKLFF
D gene: -; clone size: -; J gene: TRBJ2-3; V gene: TRBV5-1; CDR3 DNA: TGCGCCAGCAGCCCCCGAGGAGGAGATACGCAGTATTTT; CDR3 protein: CASSPRGGDTQYF
D gene: -; clone size: -; J gene: TRBJ2-7; V gene: TRBV7-9; CDR3 DNA: TGTGCCAGCAGGCCAGGGGAGACAGTCCTTGGCGAGCAGTACTTC; CDR3 protein: CASRPGETVLGEQYF
D gene: -; clone size: -; J gene: TRBJ2-1; V gene: TRBV9; CDR3 DNA: TGTGCCAGCAGCGTAGAATGGAAGCCTAATGAGCAGTTCTTC; CDR3 protein: CASSVEWKPNEQFF
D gene: -; clone size: once; J gene: TRBJ2-5; V gene: TRBV5-6; CDR3 DNA: TGTGCCAGCAGCTTTTTGGAGACCCAGTACTTC; CDR3 protein: CASSFLETQYF
D gene: TRBD2; clone size: -; J gene: TRBJ2-7; V gene: TRBV13; CDR3 DNA: TGTGCCAGCAGCTTGCGCGGGAGGGCCTACGAGCAGTACTTC; CDR3 protein: CASSLRGRAYEQYF
D gene: TRBD1; clone size: -; J gene: TRBJ2-1; V gene: TRBV6-1; CDR3 DNA: TGTGCCAGCGGTCAAGGCAGGACAGGGGTTGAGCAGTTCTTC; CDR3 protein: CASGQGRTGVEQFF
D gene: TRBD1; clone size: -; J gene: TRBJ1-4; V gene: TRBV27; CDR3 DNA: TGTGCCAGCAGTGCACTGGGACAGGATGAAAAACTGTTTTTT; CDR3 protein: CASSALGQDEKLFF
D gene: -; clone size: -; J gene: TRBJ2-2; V gene: TRBV11-2; CDR3 DNA: TGTGCCAGCAGCTCTGAAGCAGCGAACACCGGGGAGCTGTTTTTT; CDR3 protein: CASSSEAANTGELFF
D gene: -; clone size: few; J gene: TRBJ1-2; V gene: TRBV27; CDR3 DNA: TGTGCCAGCAGTTTATCGGCAGGGCTGGGTGGCTACACCTTC; CDR3 protein: CASSLSAGLGGYTF
D gene: TRBD1; clone size: -; J gene: TRBJ2-7; V gene: TRBV18; CDR3 DNA: TGTGCCAGCTCCCCAGGACAGGGGGCTTTCGAGCAGTACTTC; CDR3 protein: CASSPGQGAFEQYF
D gene: -; clone size: -; J gene: TRBJ2-2; V gene: TRBV2; CDR3 DNA: TGTGCCACCCTGACAATGAACACCGGGGAGCTGTTTTTT; CDR3 protein: CATLTMNTGELFF
D gene: -; clone size: -; J gene: TRBJ2-2; V gene: TRBV9; CDR3 DNA: TGTGCCAGCAGTCACGGGGCGCTGGGACGTGACACCGGGGAGCTGTTTTTT; CDR3 protein: CASSHGALGRDTGELFF
D gene: -; clone size: -; J gene: TRBJ2-1; V gene: TRBV27; CDR3 DNA: TGTGCCAGCAGTTTATACCGCGGTGAGCAGTTCTTC; CDR3 protein: CASSLYRGEQFF
D gene: TRBD2; clone size: -; J gene: TRBJ2-7; V gene: TRBV27; CDR3 DNA: TGTGCCAGCAGTTGGGAGGGAGGAGGGGAGCAGTACTTC; CDR3 protein: CASSWEGGGEQYF
D gene: TRBD2; clone size: -; J gene: TRBJ2-1; V gene: TRBV28; CDR3 DNA: TGTGCCAGCAGTGACCTAGCGGTTTTCTCCTACAATGAGCAGTTCTTC; CDR3 protein: CASSDLAVFSYNEQFF
D gene: -; clone size: -; J gene: TRBJ2-1; V gene: TRBV27; CDR3 DNA: TGTGCCAGCAGTTTATTCGCCAGGGGCAATGAGCAGTTCTTC; CDR3 protein: CASSLFARGNEQFF
D gene: -; clone size: -; J gene: TRBJ2-7; V gene: TRBV6-1; CDR3 DNA: TGTGCCAGCGGGTATAGGGTTTACAACGAGCAGTACTTC; CDR3 protein: CASGYRVYNEQYF
D gene: -; clone size: -; J gene: TRBJ2-1; V gene: TRBV7-9; CDR3 DNA: TGTGCCAGCAGCTCGGCCCGGGAGCAGTTCTTC; CDR3 protein: CASSSAREQFF
D gene: -; clone size: -; J gene: TRBJ1-1; V gene: TRBV15; CDR3 DNA: TGTGCCACCGGCCACGGGATCATGAACACTGAAGCTTTCTTT; CDR3 protein: CATGHGIMNTEAFF
D gene: -; clone size: -; J gene: TRBJ1-5; V gene: TRBV19; CDR3 DNA: TGTGCCAGTAGTACCAGGACAGCGGCGAGTCAGCCCCAGCATTTT; CDR3 protein: CASSTRTAASQPQHF
D gene: TRBD2; clone size: -; J gene: TRBJ2-1; V gene: TRBV9; CDR3 DNA: TGTGCCAGCAGCCCGACTAGCGGGAGGGCCTCCTACAATGAGCAGTTCTTC; CDR3 protein: CASSPTSGRASYNEQFF
D gene: TRBD2; clone size: few; J gene: TRBJ2-7; V gene: TRBV28; CDR3 DNA: TGTGCCAGCAGTTCCCAAGGACTAGCGGGGAGGTTCTCCTACGAGCAGTACTTC; CDR3 protein: CASSSQGLAGRFSYEQYF
D gene: -; clone size: -; J gene: TRBJ2-7; V gene: TRBV6-1; CDR3 DNA: TGTGCCAGCAGTGACGAACTTAGGGACGAGCAGTACTTC; CDR3 protein: CASSDELRDEQYF
D gene: TRBD2; clone size: -; J gene: TRBJ2-1; V gene: TRBV9; CDR3 DNA: TGTGCCAGCAGCGCCCAAGCGGGAGGGCCTAGGAGTGAGCAGTTCTTC; CDR3 protein: CASSAQAGGPRSEQFF
D gene: -; clone size: -; J gene: TRBJ2-5; V gene: TRBV9; CDR3 DNA: TGTGCCAGCAGCGGTGGGTCGCAAGAGACCCAGTACTTC; CDR3 protein: CASSGGSQETQYF
D gene: -; clone size: -; J gene: TRBJ1-2; V gene: TRBV4-1; CDR3 DNA: TGCGCCAGCAGCCAAGATTTCAGGGGCGACTATGGCTACACCTTC; CDR3 protein: CASSQDFRGDYGYTF
D gene: TRBD2; clone size: -; J gene: TRBJ2-3; V gene: TRBV5-1; CDR3 DNA: TGCGCCAGCAGCCCCGGACTAGCGGGAGTCGTCAAAGATACGCAGTATTTT; CDR3 protein: CASSPGLAGVVKDTQYF
D gene: TRBD1; clone size: few; J gene: TRBJ1-5; V gene: TRBV2; CDR3 DNA: TGTGCCAGCAGTGAAGGGACAGGGAAGCAGCCCCAGCATTTT; CDR3 protein: CASSEGTGKQPQHF
D gene: TRBD2; clone size: few; J gene: TRBJ2-1; V gene: TRBV4-1; CDR3 DNA: TGCGCCAGCAGCCAAGTAGCGGGGGACGATGAGCAGTTCTTC; CDR3 protein: CASSQVAGDDEQFF
D gene: -; clone size: -; J gene: TRBJ2-2; V gene: TRBV6-1; CDR3 DNA: TGTGCCGGCAGCACGTGGTTACAAACCGGGGAGCTGTTTTTT; CDR3 protein: CAGSTWLQTGELFF